The 19 T cell receptor beta chains reported below all come from one sample, sequenced in a study of early T cells in non-severe SARS-CoV-2 infection. TCRdb re-analysed the 5' RACE reads in MiXCR, keeping a single row per CDR3 protein. The sample shows 50,000 to 70,000 distinct CDR3 sequences, about 10% of them seen only once. Sequenced sample: whole blood. The receptors here all came from an adult who was a healthcare worker with PCR-confirmed SARS-CoV-2 infection or an uninfected control (not recorded which).

This clonotype showed up many times. This chain connects TRBV6-1 to TRBJ2-4, with a tentative D call TRBD2 (5 bases). V lost 3 bases and J 5 bases, leaving 14 bases between the germline ends. The CDR3 totals 15 residues. Germline CDR1 reads MNHNS; CDR2 reads SASEGT. The CDR3 DNA sequence: TGTGCCAGCAGTGAGGAGGAACTGGAGGAAAACATTCAGTACTTC. Its protein product is CASSEEELEENIQYF.

The chain couples TRBV20-1 to TRBJ1-6, with 9 nucleotides matching TRBD1. CDR3 length equals 13 residues. CDR1 is DFQATT and CDR2 is SNEGSKA in the germline V gene (reference sequence). V shed 7 bases and J 8 bases; nucleotides not matched to a gene: 6. The CDR3 loop reads CSGTGTGYSPLHF. CDR3 DNA sequence: TGCAGTGGAACCGGGACAGGGTATTCACCCCTCCACTTT.

This clonotype was observed at least ten times. The J gene is TRBJ2-6, the V gene TRBV7-2, with D maybe TRBD1 (8 bases). V was trimmed by 2 bases and J by 0 bases, leaving 14 bases between them. The CDR3 length is 18 residues. Germline assignment: CDR1 SGHTA and CDR2 FQGNSA. The CDR3 here is CASSLSGTGRSGANVLTF. CDR3 nucleotide sequence: TGTGCCAGCAGCTTAAGCGGGACAGGCCGCTCTGGGGCCAACGTCCTGACTTTC.

As regards this clonotype: This sequence may be a read error, since a much larger clone differs from it by one base. V and J are TRBV19 and TRBJ1-2; D ambiguous. Germline V CDR1 and CDR2: LNHDA, SQIVND (reference sequence). The CDR3 consists of 16 residues. CDR3 region: CAISIFLQAANYGYTF. DNA of the CDR3: TGTGCCATTAGTATTTTTCTCCAGGCTGCTAACTATGGCTACACCTTC.

In this sample, this clonotype turned up many times. The chain carries TRBV7-9 and TRBJ2-7; tentative D call: TRBD1 (6 bases). V lost 5 bases and J 1 base, leaving 12 bases between the germline ends. This CDR3 has 14 amino acids. The germline V gene encodes CDR1 SEHNR and CDR2 FQNEAQ (reference sequence). The CDR3 region has the DNA TGTGCCAGCAGCCTTGGACAGTTTTCCTACGAGCAGTACTTC. Translation: CASSLGQFSYEQYF.

This clonotype has ten or more counts. The V gene is TRBV7-2, the J gene TRBJ2-1; D may be TRBD1 (5 bases). The CDR3 totals 19 residues. V was trimmed by 2 bases and J by 0 bases, leaving 20 bases between them. Germline-derived CDR1 and CDR2 are SGHTA and FQGNSA. CDR3 sequence reads: CASSLRGDLDLSSYNEQFF. DNA of the CDR3: TGTGCCAGCAGCTTAAGGGGTGATCTAGATCTAAGCTCCTACAATGAGCAGTTCTTC.

The sample holds many counts of this clonotype. This chain joins TRBV30 and TRBJ2-3, with D hard to call. This CDR3 region has 15 residues. The ends were cut back, 0 bases at V and 6 bases at J, with 16 bases in the middle. Germline loops: CDR1 GTSNPN, CDR2 SVGIG (reference sequence). CDR3 loop: CAWSVRLGFLDTQYF. Written as DNA, the CDR3 is TGTGCCTGGAGTGTACGTCTGGGTTTTCTGGATACGCAGTATTTT.

In this sample, this clonotype turned up a few times. The genes are TRBV5-1 and TRBJ2-7, with TRBD2 matching 7 bases. The trim removed 2 bases at V and 3 bases at J, leaving 5 bases unmatched. Germline CDR1 is SGHRS and CDR2 is YFSETQ. The CDR3 length is 14 residues. The CDR3 sequence is CASSFERGNYEQYF. The CDR3 DNA reads as TGCGCCAGCAGCTTCGAGCGGGGCAACTACGAGCAGTACTTC.

This clonotype came up many times. This chain uses TRBV7-8 with TRBJ2-3, with D perhaps TRBD1 (5 bases). The CDR3 totals 14 residues. CDR1 SGHVS and CDR2 FQNEAQ come from the germline V gene. V was trimmed by 1 base and J by 3 bases, leaving 8 bases between them. DNA of the CDR3: TGTGCCAGCAGCTTAGGCAGGGTGACAGATACGCAGTATTTT. Amino acid sequence: CASSLGRVTDTQYF. Looking up the rest from reference TRBV7-8 and TRBJ2-3 gives the full variable domain: GAGVSQSPRYKVAKRGQDVALRCDPISGHVSLFWYQQALGQGPEFLTYFQNEAQLDKSGLPSDRFFAERPEGSVSTLKIQRTQQEDSAVYLCASSLGRVTDTQYFGPGTRLTVL.

This clonotype was seen ten or more times. CDR3 sequence reads: CASSLVSGVGSYNEQFF. The CDR3 bases are TGTGCCAGCAGCTTAGTTTCAGGGGTCGGCTCCTACAATGAGCAGTTCTTC. This chain uses TRBV7-6 with TRBJ2-1; possibly TRBD1 for D (6 bases). The CDR3 loop spans 17 amino acids. Trimming shortened V by 1 base and J by 0 bases, and 13 bases separated the two germline ends. Germline CDR1 is SGHVS and CDR2 is FNYEAQ.

V is TRBV24-1 and J is TRBJ2-1; 11 bases are a match to TRBD2. Germline V gene sequence: CDR1 KGHDR, CDR2 SFDVKD. J lost 4 bases, V lost 4 bases, and 5 bases had no gene match. The CDR3 sequence is 16 residues long. The DNA of the CDR3 is TGTGCCACCAGTGACCCGGGGACTAGCGGATACAATGAGCAGTTCTTC. This gives the protein CATSDPGTSGYNEQFF.

Comment on this clonotype: Since no conserved phenylalanine or tryptophan closes the CDR3, a read error is the likely cause. The gene calls are TRBV5-1 and TRBJ2-1; a possible D gene is TRBD2 (7 bases). V lost 2 bases and J lost 3, with 12 bases in between. This CDR3 comprises 15 residues. Germline assignment: CDR1 SGHRS and CDR2 YFSETQ. The CDR3 DNA sequence: TGCGCCAGCAGCTTTACGGGGGGCGGCTACAATGAGCAGTTCTCC. Its translation: CASSFTGGGYNEQFS.

This chain joins TRBV6-5 and TRBJ1-1; D may be TRBD1 (6 bases). Germline-derived CDR1 and CDR2 are MNHEY and SVGAGI. CDR3 size: 15 residues. V gave up 0 bases and J gave up 7 bases, with 15 bases separating them. CDR3 residues: CASSYSAGDVFEAFF. DNA of the CDR3: TGTGCCAGCAGTTACTCGGCAGGGGACGTCTTTGAAGCTTTCTTT.

By share of the sample, this clonotype is large. This sequence joins TRBV20-1 and TRBJ2-7; tentatively, D is TRBD1 (7 bases). Between the trimmed V and J ends, which lost 6 bases and 5 bases, there was a span of 32 bases. This CDR3 has 18 amino acids. The V gene's germline CDR1 is DFQATT and CDR2 SNEGSKA (reference sequence). CDR3 loop: CSAMDRKGGRVGSNEQYF. The CDR3 DNA is TGCAGTGCCATGGACAGGAAAGGCGGCCGCGTCGGGAGTAACGAGCAGTACTTC.

In DNA, the CDR3 is TGTGCCACCAGCAGAGATCAACGACTTTTGGAAAAACTGTTTTTT. Its translation: CATSRDQRLLEKLFF. V is TRBV15 and J is TRBJ1-4; D not resolved. In germline, CDR1 is LNHNV, CDR2 YYDKDF (reference sequence). This CDR3 is 15 amino acids long. V lost 0 bases and J 8 bases, leaving 13 bases between the germline ends.

Ten or more counts support this clonotype. The chain uses TRBV5-1 and TRBJ2-7; D not certain. The CDR3 is made up of 16 amino acids. The V and J ends lost 4 bases and 1 base respectively, with 18 bases between them. The germline gives CDR1 SGHRS, CDR2 YFSETQ. The CDR3 region is CASSHAYRGVSYEQYF. The CDR3 DNA is TGCGCCAGCAGCCATGCTTATAGAGGCGTGTCCTACGAGCAGTACTTC.

This clonotype was recorded many times. This chain connects TRBV18 to TRBJ1-4, with D unclear. Trimming removed 0 bases at V and 6 bases at J, with 8 bases between. The CDR3 runs 14 residues. Germline-derived CDR1 and CDR2 are KGHSH and LQKENI. The CDR3 spells CASSPPWQDEKLFF. Written as DNA, the CDR3 is TGTGCCAGCTCACCACCGTGGCAGGATGAAAAACTGTTTTTT. Full variable domain (rest looked up from reference TRBV18 and TRBJ1-4): NAGVMQNPRHLVRRRGQEARLRCSPMKGHSHVYWYRQLPEEGLKFMVYLQKENIIDESGMPKERFSAEFPKEGPSILRIQQVVRGDSAAYFCASSPPWQDEKLFFGSGTQLSVL.

The table lists this clonotype with many counts. This sequence joins TRBV19 and TRBJ2-3; tentatively, D is TRBD2 (6 bases). The V end was cut by 5 bases, the J end by 6 bases, with 15 bases between. Germline V CDR1 and CDR2: LNHDA, SQIVND (reference sequence). CDR3 length equals 14 residues. CDR3 sequence reads: CASSSRDFADTQYF. Written as DNA, the CDR3 is TGTGCCAGTAGTTCAAGGGACTTCGCGGATACGCAGTATTTT.

Many counts were recorded for this clonotype. The chain links TRBV6-2 or TRBV6-3 to TRBJ2-1; D gene uncertain. Germline CDR1 and CDR2: MNHEY and SVGEGT. V shed 4 bases and J shed 5 bases, with 6 bases lying between them. The CDR3 is 12 residues long. The DNA of the CDR3 is TGTGCCAGCAGTTCAACGAACAATGAGCAGTTCTTC. It yields the protein CASSSTNNEQFF.